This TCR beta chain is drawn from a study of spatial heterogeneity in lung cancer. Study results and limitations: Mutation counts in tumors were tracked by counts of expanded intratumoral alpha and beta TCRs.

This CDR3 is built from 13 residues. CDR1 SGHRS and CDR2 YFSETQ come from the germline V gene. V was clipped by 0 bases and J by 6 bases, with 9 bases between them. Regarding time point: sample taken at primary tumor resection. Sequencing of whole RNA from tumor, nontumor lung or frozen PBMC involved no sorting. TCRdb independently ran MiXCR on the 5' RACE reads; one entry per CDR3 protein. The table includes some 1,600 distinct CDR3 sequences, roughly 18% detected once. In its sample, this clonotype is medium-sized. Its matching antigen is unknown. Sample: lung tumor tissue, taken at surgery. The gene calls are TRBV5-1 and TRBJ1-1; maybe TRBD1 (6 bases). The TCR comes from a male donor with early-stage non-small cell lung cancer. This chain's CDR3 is CASSLEGHSEAFF. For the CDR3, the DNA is TGCGCCAGCAGCTTGGAGGGACATTCTGAAGCTTTCTTT.